This TCR beta chain was captured in a study of regulatory T cells in long-lasting Graves disease. Study as a whole: The study enrolled newly diagnosed Graves' patients on antithyroid drugs under 3 months.

Indicated time point: newly diagnosed GD, antithyroid drugs for less than 3 months. Following extraction of RNA from PBMCs, that RNA was used to make the TCR library. A note on this clonotype: Its specificity is not known.

Findings and caveats of the study: Persistent disease exhibited a predilection for TRBV28, TRBJ1-2 and TRBJ2-5.

iRepertoire HTBI primers and Arm-PCR of CDR3 regions built TCR beta libraries. Each CDR3 protein is one row after TCRdb ran MiXCR on the multiplex PCR reads. There are 350,000 to 500,000 distinct CDR3 sequences in the sample; 14% occur only once, and around a sixth lies in the top ten. V lost 10 bases, J lost 7 bases, and 11 bases stayed unmatched. The germline CDR1 and CDR2 sequences are MNHEY and SVGEGT. This CDR3 is built from 15 residues. This sample was also put to use in a study of T cells in Graves' hyperthyroidism and ophthalmopathy. That paper states: The hyperthyroidism patients had all been newly diagnosed, and their disease duration was under 2 months. Their ages ranged from 18 to 65 years. The HTBI primer set was used in a first-round RT-PCR of the TCR CDR3.

The source is a woman in her fifties or sixties with Graves disease. The chain employs TRBV6-2 or TRBV6-3 and TRBJ2-2, with 11 bases aligning to TRBD2. Sequenced here: peripheral blood mononuclear cells (PBMCs), sampled at new diagnosis, from a patient treated with antithyroid drugs. Here the CDR3 reads CATIGTSGADGELFF. In DNA, the CDR3 is TGTGCCACTATTGGGACTAGCGGAGCGGACGGGGAGCTGTTTTTT.